The 27 T cell receptor beta chains given below trace back to one sample, sequenced in a study of regulatory T cells in long-lasting Graves disease. Noted time point: persistent/refractory GD, antithyroid drugs over 5 years with positive TRAb. Making the TCR library involved RNA that had been extracted from PBMCs. Arm-PCR with iRepertoire HTBI primers amplified the CDR3 regions for these TCR beta libraries. A single record per CDR3 protein comes from TCRdb applying MiXCR to the multiplex PCR reads. The sample carries about 460,000 distinct CDR3 sequences, around a fifth recorded once. Sequencing used peripheral blood mononuclear cells (PBMCs), obtained when the disease was refractory, from a patient treated with antithyroid drugs. The receptor source for this set is a female donor with Graves disease.

As to this clonotype: The junction does not match germline at one end; this may be a read error. The rearrangement links TRBV6-1 to TRBJ1-4; D gene unclear. There are 14 residues in the CDR3. The germline gives CDR1 MNHNS, CDR2 SASEGT. The CDR3, as DNA: TGTGTCAGCAGCGACGACGGCGGAGAAGAAAAACTGTTTTTT. It yields the protein CVSSDDGGEEKLFF.

The genes are TRBV29-1 and TRBJ1-1; D unresolved. This CDR3 is built from 11 residues. V was cut by 4 bases and J by 1 base, with 4 bases left in between. The germline V gene has CDR1 SQVTM and CDR2 ANQGSEA. The CDR3 protein is CSVVRNTEAFF. As DNA, the CDR3 is TGCAGCGTTGTTCGGAACACTGAAGCTTTCTTT.

The genes are TRBV6-1 and TRBJ2-1, with D possibly matching TRBD1 (6 bases). The germline gives CDR1 MNHNS, CDR2 SASEGT. The V end was cut by 7 bases, the J end by 2 bases, with 15 bases between. The CDR3 spans 15 residues. The CDR3 protein is CASNSGTRTYNEQFF. DNA of the CDR3: TGTGCCAGCAATTCCGGGACAAGGACCTACAATGAGCAGTTCTTC.

The genes are TRBV3-1 and TRBJ2-7, with 8 bases fitting TRBD1. Germline V lookup: CDR1 LGHDT, CDR2 YNNKEL (reference sequence). V lost 0 bases and J lost 6; bases outside the gene matches: 4. This CDR3 spans 14 amino acids. The CDR3 loop reads CASSQEGQDGEQYF. CDR3 in DNA: TGTGCCAGCAGCCAAGAGGGACAGGATGGCGAGCAGTACTTC.

The chain couples TRBV7-2 to TRBJ1-1; D perhaps matches TRBD1 (5 bases). The CDR3 extends over 16 amino acids. V was clipped by 7 bases and J by 6 bases, with 24 bases between them. CDR1 and CDR2 from the germline V gene are SGHTA and FQGNSA. The CDR3 coding sequence is TGTGCCAGCACCCGTCCTCGGGGGGTAACCACCTCTGAAGCTTTCTTT. It yields the protein CASTRPRGVTTSEAFF. Variable domain in full (rest from reference TRBV7-2 and TRBJ1-1): GAGVSQSPSNKVTEKGKDVELRCDPISGHTALYWYRQSLGQGLEFLIYFQGNSAPDKSGLPSDRFSAERTGGSVSTLTIQRTQQEDSAVYLCASTRPRGVTTSEAFFGQGTRLTVV.

V gene TRBV24-1 combines with J gene TRBJ2-1, with 9 bases matching TRBD2. In germline, CDR1 is KGHDR, CDR2 SFDVKD. The V segment lost 8 bases and the J segment 3 bases; nucleotides outside the gene matches: 4. This CDR3 is 14 amino acids long. CDR3 sequence (DNA): TGTGCCACCACTAGCGGGACTGGCTACAATGAGCAGTTCTTC. Its translation is CATTSGTGYNEQFF.

This clonotype showed up just a few times. The chain carries TRBV12-3 or TRBV12-4 and TRBJ1-2, with 7 bases lining up with TRBD1. This CDR3 spans 13 amino acids. V dropped 6 bases and J dropped 8; count of bases not matched to a gene: 9. This CDR3 reads CASSLGTAAGYTF. In DNA form, the CDR3 reads TGTGCCAGCAGCCTCGGGACAGCCGCGGGCTACACCTTC.

This clonotype came up a few times. V gene TRBV20-1 combines with J gene TRBJ1-5; no clear D. This CDR3 contains 13 residues. V was cut by 1 base and J by 5 bases, with 9 bases left in between. In germline, CDR1 is DFQATT, CDR2 SNEGSKA (reference sequence). CDR3 sequence: CSARGGADQPQHF. In nucleotides, the CDR3 is TGCAGTGCTAGAGGGGGTGCCGATCAGCCCCAGCATTTT.

The gene calls are TRBV5-1 and TRBJ2-7; D ambiguous. The germline V gene has CDR1 SGHRS and CDR2 YFSETQ. This CDR3 has 15 amino acids. V gave up 3 bases and J gave up 1 base, with 14 bases separating them. The CDR3 region is CASSYGASDSYEQYF. The CDR3 coding sequence is TGCGCCAGCAGCTATGGTGCCTCCGATTCCTACGAGCAGTACTTC.

Note on this clonotype: A much larger clone sits a single nucleotide away, making a read error possible. The chain recombines TRBV6-2 or TRBV6-3 with TRBJ2-1, with D possibly TRBD1 on 6 matching bases. Germline V gene sequence: CDR1 MNHEY, CDR2 SVGEGT. CDR3 length equals 14 residues. Trimming removed 8 bases at V and 8 bases at J, with 19 bases between. The CDR3 sequence is CASEDSSRFDEQFF. DNA for the CDR3: TGTGCCAGCGAGGACAGCTCACGGTTCGATGAGCAGTTCTTC.

This clonotype was recorded at least ten times. The chain is built from TRBV20-1 and TRBJ2-5, with TRBD1 identical over 8 bases. Germline V gives CDR1 DFQATT, CDR2 SNEGSKA (reference sequence). J gave up 9 bases and V 6 bases, and 12 bases lay outside the gene matches. CDR3 length: 13 amino acids. The CDR3 region has the DNA TGCAGTGCCATCCTGACAGGGGTCAAGGCCCAGTACTTC. Its translation is CSAILTGVKAQYF.

Ten or more counts support this clonotype. J is TRBJ1-1 and V is TRBV29-1; 7 bases agree with TRBD1. Unmatched junction bases numbered 3, after V lost 4 bases and J lost 1 base. Germline CDR1 is SQVTM and CDR2 is ANQGSEA. This CDR3 has 13 residues. The chain's CDR3 is CSVGAGGNTEAFF. The CDR3 region has the DNA TGCAGCGTTGGCGCAGGGGGGAACACTGAAGCTTTCTTT.

J is TRBJ1-2 and V is TRBV9; the match to TRBD1 covers 8 bases. V was pared by 5 bases and J by 6 bases, with 6 bases of the junction left unmatched. There are 13 residues in the CDR3. Per the germline V gene, CDR1 is SGDLS and CDR2 is YYNGEE. In DNA, the CDR3 is TGTGCCAGCAGAAGGACAGGGTCGAATGGCTACACCTTC. Translated: CASRRTGSNGYTF.

J is TRBJ2-4 and V is TRBV29-1, with D possibly matching TRBD2 (6 bases). V lost 7 bases, J lost 5 bases, and 12 bases lay in between. Per the germline V gene, CDR1 is SQVTM and CDR2 is ANQGSEA. CDR3 size: 12 residues. CDR3 sequence (DNA): TGCAGCGCGGAGGGCCTCCAAAACATTCAGTACTTC. Protein product: CSAEGLQNIQYF.

This chain connects TRBV6-1 to TRBJ2-7; 10 nucleotides agree with TRBD2. Germline V gene sequence: CDR1 MNHNS, CDR2 SASEGT. Trimming at V came to 8 bases and at J to 3 bases, leaving 7 bases not matched to a gene. CDR3 size: 14 residues. CDR3 region: CASWRASGSYEQYF. CDR3 in DNA: TGTGCCAGCTGGAGGGCTAGCGGGAGCTACGAGCAGTACTTC.

This clonotype was picked up many times. The CDR3, as DNA: TGTGCCAGCAGCTTAGCGGGACAGCGACAAGAGACCCAGTACTTC. It specifies CASSLAGQRQETQYF. The V gene is TRBV7-9, the J gene TRBJ2-5; 7 bases align to TRBD1. The ends lost 0 bases at V and 2 bases at J; junction bases unmatched: 3. Germline CDR1 reads SEHNR; CDR2 reads FQNEAQ (reference sequence). The CDR3 runs to 15 residues.

V gene TRBV28 combines with J gene TRBJ2-1, with D possibly TRBD1 on 6 matching bases. The germline V gene has CDR1 MDHEN and CDR2 SYDVKM. This CDR3 has 12 amino acids. Deletions cut 3 bases from V and 8 bases from J, with 8 bases between. CDR3 residues: CASSFRGDEQFF. CDR3 sequence (DNA): TGTGCCAGCAGTTTCAGGGGCGATGAGCAGTTCTTC.

This clonotype was recorded many times. This rearrangement joins TRBV29-1 to TRBJ1-1; D possibly corresponds to TRBD1 (5 bases). Germline V lookup: CDR1 SQVTM, CDR2 ANQGSEA. Between the trimmed V and J ends, which lost 6 bases and 5 bases, there was a span of 19 bases. This CDR3 comprises 14 residues. The DNA for the CDR3 is TGCAGCGTAGCGAGCAGGGAGGGAAGAACTGAAGCTTTCTTT. Residues: CSVASREGRTEAFF.

With regard to this clonotype: A much larger clone differs from this one at a single base, so this may be a read error. This chain links TRBV6-1 with TRBJ1-5, with D unresolved. CDR3 size: 14 residues. Germline-derived CDR1 and CDR2 are MNHNS and SASEGT. DNA for the CDR3: TGTACCAGCAGTCCCGAGAGACCCTCAACGGCCCAGCATTTT. Translation: CTSSPERPSTAQHF.

In this sample, this clonotype turned up many times. This chain connects TRBV7-2 to TRBJ2-7; D might be TRBD2 (5 bases). Trimming pared 1 base from V and 0 bases from J, leaving 13 bases between. The germline CDR1 and CDR2 sequences are SGHTA and FQGNSA. The CDR3 runs to 16 residues. The CDR3 region has the DNA TGTGCCAGCAGCTTAGTGGGGTCGGGGAGCTCCTACGAGCAGTACTTC. Protein product: CASSLVGSGSSYEQYF.

The chain employs TRBV6-1 and TRBJ1-5, with TRBD1 matching 9 bases. The ends lost 6 bases at V and 4 bases at J; junction bases unmatched: 25. The CDR3 consists of 21 residues. CDR1 MNHNS and CDR2 SASEGT come from the germline V gene. CDR3 DNA: TGTGCCAGCAGCCCTGAAAATCAAGGGGACAGGGTATTGCTTTCAAATCAGCCCCAGCATTTT. It specifies CASSPENQGDRVLLSNQPQHF.

This clonotype was seen a handful of times. Being one base from a much bigger clone, this may be a read error. The J gene is TRBJ1-4, the V gene TRBV11-2; 7 nucleotides match TRBD1. The CDR3 is made up of 14 amino acids. Germline-derived CDR1 and CDR2 are SGHAT and FQNNGV. For the CDR3, the DNA is TGTGCCAGCAGCTTAGGCAGGGGGAATGAAAAACTGGTTTTT. Residues: CASSLGRGNEKLVF. Drawing the rest from reference TRBV11-2 and TRBJ1-4, the complete variable domain is EAGVAQSPRYKIIEKRQSVAFWCNPISGHATLYWYQQILGQGPKLLIQFQNNGVVDDSQLPKDRFSAERLKGVDSTLKIQPAKLEDSAVYLCASSLGRGNEKLVFGSGTQLSVL.

The genes are TRBV11-2 and TRBJ1-3, with a tentative D call TRBD1 (6 bases). Germline CDR1 reads SGHAT; CDR2 reads FQNNGV. The CDR3 is 15 residues long. V was shortened by 5 bases and J by 4 bases, with 15 bases between the two germline ends. The CDR3 sequence: CASSGIQGRGNTIYF. In DNA, the CDR3 is TGTGCCAGCAGCGGGATACAGGGTCGCGGAAACACCATATATTTT. The full variable domain, its missing parts supplied by reference TRBV11-2 and TRBJ1-3, is EAGVAQSPRYKIIEKRQSVAFWCNPISGHATLYWYQQILGQGPKLLIQFQNNGVVDDSQLPKDRFSAERLKGVDSTLKIQPAKLEDSAVYLCASSGIQGRGNTIYFGEGSWLTVV.

The chain links TRBV6-1 to TRBJ2-7; a weak D match, TRBD2 (7 bases). CDR1 and CDR2 (germline): MNHNS, SASEGT. Trimming removed 6 bases from V and 4 bases from J, with 25 bases in between. The CDR3 is 17 amino acids. CDR3 sequence (DNA): TGTGCCAGCAGCCCCCGGGGCGGGGGCGTTAACGATTACGAGCAGTACTTC. Its translation is CASSPRGGGVNDYEQYF.

This clonotype was observed a handful of times. The chain has TRBV5-1 and TRBJ1-2; possible D gene TRBD1, 6 bases. The germline V and J ends were trimmed by 4 bases and 5 bases, with 12 bases remaining between them. The CDR3 is made up of 13 amino acids. Looked up from germline, CDR1 is SGHRS and CDR2 is YFSETQ. In nucleotides, the CDR3 is TGCGCCAGCAGCCGCCAGGACAGTTATGGCTACACCTTC. Translated, it gives CASSRQDSYGYTF.

This clonotype showed up just a few times. The V gene is TRBV19, the J gene TRBJ2-2; no definite D call. Germline values: CDR1 LNHDA, CDR2 SQIVND (reference sequence). The CDR3 has 13 amino acids. V lost 6 bases and J 5 bases, leaving 10 bases between the germline ends. As DNA, the CDR3 is TGTGCCAGTAGGCGCAGTTCGACCGGGGAGCTGTTTTTT. It codes for CASRRSSTGELFF.

This clonotype was seen more than once but under ten times. This chain uses TRBV2 with TRBJ2-2; TRBD1 agrees at 7 bases. The CDR3 extends over 15 amino acids. The germline CDR1 and CDR2 sequences are SNHLY and FYNNEI. V lost 6 bases to trimming and J lost 1 base; unmatched junction nucleotides: 5. The CDR3 nucleotides read TGTGCCAGCAGAACCGACAGGGTGAACACCGGGGAGCTGTTTTTT. This translates into CASRTDRVNTGELFF.